This T cell receptor (beta chain) comes out of a study of shared clonotypes between healthy human individuals. There are 15 residues in the CDR3. Trimming cost V 1 base and J 4 bases, with 14 bases left between them. Looked up from germline, CDR1 is SGHDN and CDR2 is FVKESK. CD4+ cells yielded CD45RA+ naive and CD45RA-negative memory subsets. Some clones are missing from TCRdb's copy, which holds only in-frame ones; the method was immunoSEQ multiplex PCR. In the table there are roughly 1 million clones, around 78% of which are singletons. The V call is TRBV14, the J call TRBJ2-7; D possibly matches TRBD1 or TRBD2 (5 bases each). The receptor comes from a young man in good health. Some clones in this sample may be carry-over from other donors' samples. The specimen sequenced was memory CD4+ T cells from PBMCs. Specified subset: CD45RA-negative fraction. Here the CDR3 DNA reads TGTGCCAGCAGCCAAGCTGGGTTCTGGGGGTACGAGCAGTACTTC. Residues: CASSQAGFWGYEQYF.